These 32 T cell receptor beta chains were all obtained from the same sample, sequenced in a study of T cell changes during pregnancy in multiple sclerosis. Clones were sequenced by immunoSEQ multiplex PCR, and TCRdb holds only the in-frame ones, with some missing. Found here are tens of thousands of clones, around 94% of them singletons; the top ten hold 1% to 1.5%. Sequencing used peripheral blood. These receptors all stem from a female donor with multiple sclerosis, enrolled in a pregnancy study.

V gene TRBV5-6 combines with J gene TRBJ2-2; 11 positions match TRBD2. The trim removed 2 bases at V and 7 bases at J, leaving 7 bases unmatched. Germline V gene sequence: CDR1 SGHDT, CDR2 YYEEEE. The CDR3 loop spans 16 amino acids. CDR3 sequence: CASSFGTSGRYGELFF. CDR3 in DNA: TGTGCCAGCAGCTTCGGGACTAGCGGACGATACGGGGAGCTGTTTTTT.

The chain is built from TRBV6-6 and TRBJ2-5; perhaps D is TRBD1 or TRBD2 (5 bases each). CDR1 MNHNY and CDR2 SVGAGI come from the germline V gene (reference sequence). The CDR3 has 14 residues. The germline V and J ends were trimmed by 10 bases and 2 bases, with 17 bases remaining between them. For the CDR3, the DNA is TGTGCCACCAGGGACGACCGAAGGCAAGAGACCCAGTACTTC. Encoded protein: CATRDDRRQETQYF.

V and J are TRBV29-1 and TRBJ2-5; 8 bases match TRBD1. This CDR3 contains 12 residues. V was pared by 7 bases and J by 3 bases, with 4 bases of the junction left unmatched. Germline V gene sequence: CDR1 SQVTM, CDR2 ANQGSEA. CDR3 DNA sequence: TGCAGCGCGGGACAGGCGAAAGAGACCCAGTACTTC. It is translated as CSAGQAKETQYF.

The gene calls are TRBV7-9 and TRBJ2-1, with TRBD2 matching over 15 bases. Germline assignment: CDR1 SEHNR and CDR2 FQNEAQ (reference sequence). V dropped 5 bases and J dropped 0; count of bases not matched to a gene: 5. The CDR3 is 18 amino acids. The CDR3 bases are TGTGCCAGCAGCCCTGGACTAGCGGGAGGGCTCTCCTACAATGAGCAGTTCTTC. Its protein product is CASSPGLAGGLSYNEQFF.

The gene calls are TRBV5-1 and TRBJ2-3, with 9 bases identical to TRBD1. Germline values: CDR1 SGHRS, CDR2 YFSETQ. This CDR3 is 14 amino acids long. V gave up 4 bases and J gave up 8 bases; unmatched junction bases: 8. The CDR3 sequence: CASSPGQGMVTQYF. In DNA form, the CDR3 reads TGCGCCAGCAGCCCAGGACAGGGGATGGTTACGCAGTATTTT.

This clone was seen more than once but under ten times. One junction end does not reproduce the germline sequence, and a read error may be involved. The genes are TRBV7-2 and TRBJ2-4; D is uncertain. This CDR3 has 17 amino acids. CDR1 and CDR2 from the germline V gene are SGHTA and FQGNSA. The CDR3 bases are TGTGCCACCAGCCTATTAGGTATCAGTTTAGCCAAAAACATTCAGTACTTC. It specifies CATSLLGISLAKNIQYF.

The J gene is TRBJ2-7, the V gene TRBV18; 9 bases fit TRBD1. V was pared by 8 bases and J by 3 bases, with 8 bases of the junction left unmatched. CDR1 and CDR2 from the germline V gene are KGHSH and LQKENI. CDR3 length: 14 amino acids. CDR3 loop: CASGLGQGFYEQYF. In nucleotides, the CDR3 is TGTGCCAGCGGACTGGGACAGGGATTCTACGAGCAGTACTTC.

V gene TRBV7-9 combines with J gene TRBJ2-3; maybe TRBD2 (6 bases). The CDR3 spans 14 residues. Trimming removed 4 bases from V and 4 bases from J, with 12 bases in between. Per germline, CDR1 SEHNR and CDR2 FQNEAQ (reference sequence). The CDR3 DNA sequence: TGTGCCAGCAGCTCCCGGGACTTTTCAGATACGCAGTATTTT. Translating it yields CASSSRDFSDTQYF.

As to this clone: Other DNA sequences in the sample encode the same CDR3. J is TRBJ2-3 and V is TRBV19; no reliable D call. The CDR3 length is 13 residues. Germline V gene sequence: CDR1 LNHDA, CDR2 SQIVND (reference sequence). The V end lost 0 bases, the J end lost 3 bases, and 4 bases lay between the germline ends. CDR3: CASSIDGTDTQYF. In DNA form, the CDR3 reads TGTGCCAGTAGTATAGACGGTACAGATACGCAGTATTTT.

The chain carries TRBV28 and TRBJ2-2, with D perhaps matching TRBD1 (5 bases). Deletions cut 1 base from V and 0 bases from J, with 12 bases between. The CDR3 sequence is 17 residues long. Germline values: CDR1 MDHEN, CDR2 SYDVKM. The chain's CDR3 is CASSLFRGSPNTGELFF. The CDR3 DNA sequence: TGTGCCAGCAGTTTATTTAGGGGATCCCCGAACACCGGGGAGCTGTTTTTT.

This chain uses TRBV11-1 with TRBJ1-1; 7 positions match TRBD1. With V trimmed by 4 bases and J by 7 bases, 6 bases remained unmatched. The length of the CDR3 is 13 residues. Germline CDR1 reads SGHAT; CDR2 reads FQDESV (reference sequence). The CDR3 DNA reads TGTGCCAGCAGCTCCGACAGGGCCAATGAAGCTTTCTTT. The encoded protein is CASSSDRANEAFF.

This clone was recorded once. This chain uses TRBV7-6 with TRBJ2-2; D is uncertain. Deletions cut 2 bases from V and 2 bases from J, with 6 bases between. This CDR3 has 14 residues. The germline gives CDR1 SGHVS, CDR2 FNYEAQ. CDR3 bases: TGTGCCAGCAGCTTATCATCCAACACCGGGGAGCTGTTTTTT. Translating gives CASSLSSNTGELFF.

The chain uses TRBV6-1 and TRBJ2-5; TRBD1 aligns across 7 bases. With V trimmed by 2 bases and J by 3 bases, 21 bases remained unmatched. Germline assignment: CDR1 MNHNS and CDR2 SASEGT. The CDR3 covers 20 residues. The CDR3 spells CASSESVRRGGPPRKETQYF. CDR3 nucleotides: TGTGCCAGCAGTGAAAGTGTCCGTCGAGGGGGCCCCCCACGTAAAGAGACCCAGTACTTC.

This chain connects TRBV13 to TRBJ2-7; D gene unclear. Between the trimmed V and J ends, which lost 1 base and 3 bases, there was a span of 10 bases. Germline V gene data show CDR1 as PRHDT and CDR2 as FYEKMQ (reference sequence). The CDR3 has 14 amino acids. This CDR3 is CASSLAALLYEQYF. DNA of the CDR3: TGTGCCAGCAGCTTAGCAGCGCTACTCTACGAGCAGTACTTC.

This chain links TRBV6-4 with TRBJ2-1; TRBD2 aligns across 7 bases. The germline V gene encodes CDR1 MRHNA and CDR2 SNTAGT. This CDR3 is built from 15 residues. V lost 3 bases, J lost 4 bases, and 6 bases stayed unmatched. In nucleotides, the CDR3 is TGTGCCAGCAGTGATGGGCTAGCGGATTACAATGAGCAGTTCTTC. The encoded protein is CASSDGLADYNEQFF.

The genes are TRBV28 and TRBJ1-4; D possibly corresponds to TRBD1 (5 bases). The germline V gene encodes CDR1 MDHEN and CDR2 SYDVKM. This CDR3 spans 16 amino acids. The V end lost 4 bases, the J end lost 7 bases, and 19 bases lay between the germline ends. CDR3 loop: CASSSPSGERGEKLFF. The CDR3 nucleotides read TGTGCCAGCAGTTCCCCATCCGGCGAAAGGGGTGAAAAACTGTTTTTT.

The CDR3 loop reads CASSPETGKNTEAFF. CDR3 coding DNA: TGTGCCAGCAGCCCGGAGACAGGAAAGAACACTGAAGCTTTCTTT. The genes are TRBV5-6 and TRBJ1-1; TRBD1 is a possible D gene (6 bases). From germline, CDR1 is SGHDT and CDR2 YYEEEE. V lost 4 bases and J lost 1, with 14 bases in between. CDR3 length equals 15 residues.

The CDR3 spells CASSLTDTQYF. CDR3 DNA: TGTGCCAGCAGCTTGACAGATACGCAGTATTTT. This chain links TRBV5-6 with TRBJ2-3; D ambiguous. The CDR3 contains 11 residues. Germline-derived CDR1 and CDR2 are SGHDT and YYEEEE. The V and J ends lost 1 base and 3 bases respectively, with 0 bases between them.

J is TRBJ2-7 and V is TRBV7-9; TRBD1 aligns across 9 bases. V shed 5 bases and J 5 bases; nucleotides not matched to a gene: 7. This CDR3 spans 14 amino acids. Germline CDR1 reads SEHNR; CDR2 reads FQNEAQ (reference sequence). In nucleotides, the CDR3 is TGTGCCAGCAGCCTGGGACAGGGCGTCAACGAGCAGTACTTC. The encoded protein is CASSLGQGVNEQYF.

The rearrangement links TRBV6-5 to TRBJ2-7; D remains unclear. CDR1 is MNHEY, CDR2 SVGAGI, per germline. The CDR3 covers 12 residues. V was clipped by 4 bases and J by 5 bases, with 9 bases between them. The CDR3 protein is CASSSRPNEQYF. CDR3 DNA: TGTGCCAGCAGTTCCAGGCCCAACGAGCAGTACTTC.

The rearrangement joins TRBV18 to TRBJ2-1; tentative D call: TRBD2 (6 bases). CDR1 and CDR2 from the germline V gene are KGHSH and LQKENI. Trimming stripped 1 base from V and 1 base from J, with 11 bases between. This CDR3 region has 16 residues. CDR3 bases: TGTGCCAGCTCACCACAACTAGCTACTTCCTACAATGAGCAGTTCTTC. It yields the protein CASSPQLATSYNEQFF.

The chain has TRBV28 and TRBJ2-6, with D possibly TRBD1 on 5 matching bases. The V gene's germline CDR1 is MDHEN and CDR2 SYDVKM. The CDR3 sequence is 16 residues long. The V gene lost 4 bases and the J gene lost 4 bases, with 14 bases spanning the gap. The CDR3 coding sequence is TGTGCCAGCAGTTCAGGGTTATTTGTAGGGGCCAACGTCCTGACTTTC. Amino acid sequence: CASSSGLFVGANVLTF. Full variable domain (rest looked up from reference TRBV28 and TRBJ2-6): DVKVTQSSRYLVKRTGEKVFLECVQDMDHENMFWYRQDPGLGLRLIYFSYDVKMKEKGDIPEGYSVSREKKERFSLILESASTNQTSMYLCASSSGLFVGANVLTFGAGSRLTVL.

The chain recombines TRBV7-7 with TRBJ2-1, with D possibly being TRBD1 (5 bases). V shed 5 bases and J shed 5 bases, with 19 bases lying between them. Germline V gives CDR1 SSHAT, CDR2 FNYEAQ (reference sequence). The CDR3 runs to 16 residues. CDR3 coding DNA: TGTGCCAGCAGCCAGAATGTGGGGCAGGCACACAATGAGCAGTTCTTC. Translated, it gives CASSQNVGQAHNEQFF.

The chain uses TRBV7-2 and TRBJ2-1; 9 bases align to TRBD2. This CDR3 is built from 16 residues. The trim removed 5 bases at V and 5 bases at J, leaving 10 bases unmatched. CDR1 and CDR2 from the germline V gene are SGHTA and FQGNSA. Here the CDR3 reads CASSPPGTSRHNEQFF. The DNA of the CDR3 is TGTGCCAGCAGCCCTCCAGGGACTAGCAGACACAATGAGCAGTTCTTC.

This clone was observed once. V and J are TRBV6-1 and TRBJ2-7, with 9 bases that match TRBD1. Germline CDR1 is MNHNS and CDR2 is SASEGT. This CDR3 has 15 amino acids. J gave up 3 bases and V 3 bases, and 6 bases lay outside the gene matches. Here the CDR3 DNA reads TGTGCCAGCAGTGACCGACAGGGGGGACGCTACGAGCAGTACTTC. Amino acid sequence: CASSDRQGGRYEQYF.

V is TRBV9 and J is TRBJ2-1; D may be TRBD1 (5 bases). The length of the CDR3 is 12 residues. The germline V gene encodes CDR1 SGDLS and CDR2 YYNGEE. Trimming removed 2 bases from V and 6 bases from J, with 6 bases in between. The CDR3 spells CASSVDSNEQFF. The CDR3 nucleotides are TGTGCCAGCAGCGTCGACAGCAATGAGCAGTTCTTC.

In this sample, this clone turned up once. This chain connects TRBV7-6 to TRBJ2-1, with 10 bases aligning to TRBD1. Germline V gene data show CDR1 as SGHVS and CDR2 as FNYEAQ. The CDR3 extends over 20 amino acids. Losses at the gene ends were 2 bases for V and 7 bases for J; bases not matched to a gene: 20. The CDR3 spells CASSLRSGTGATPSDNEQFF. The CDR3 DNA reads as TGTGCCAGCAGCTTAAGATCCGGGACAGGGGCTACCCCCAGTGATAATGAGCAGTTCTTC.

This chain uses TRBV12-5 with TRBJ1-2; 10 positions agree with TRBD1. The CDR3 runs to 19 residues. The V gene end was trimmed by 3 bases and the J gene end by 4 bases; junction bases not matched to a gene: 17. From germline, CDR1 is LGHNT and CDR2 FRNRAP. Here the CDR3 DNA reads TGTGCTAGTGGTTTATATACCGGGACAGGGGCCGGGCGAGGCTATGGCTACACCTTC. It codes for CASGLYTGTGAGRGYGYTF.

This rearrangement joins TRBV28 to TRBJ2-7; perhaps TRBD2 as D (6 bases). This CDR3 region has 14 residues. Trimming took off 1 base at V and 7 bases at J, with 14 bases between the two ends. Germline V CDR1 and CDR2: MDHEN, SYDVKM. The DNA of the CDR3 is TGTGCCAGCAGTTTATCTGCGGGATCTAGGGAGCAGTACTTC. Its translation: CASSLSAGSREQYF.

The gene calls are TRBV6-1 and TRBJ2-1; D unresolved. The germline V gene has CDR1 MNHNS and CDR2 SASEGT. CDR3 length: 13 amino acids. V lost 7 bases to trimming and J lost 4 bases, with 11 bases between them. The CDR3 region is CASKLPAYNEQFF. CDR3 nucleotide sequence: TGTGCCAGCAAGTTGCCAGCTTACAATGAGCAGTTCTTC.

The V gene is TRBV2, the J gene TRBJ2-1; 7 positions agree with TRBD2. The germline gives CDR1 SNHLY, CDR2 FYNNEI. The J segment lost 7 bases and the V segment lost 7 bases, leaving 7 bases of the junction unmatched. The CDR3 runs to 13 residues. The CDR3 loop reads CASKWSRENEQFF. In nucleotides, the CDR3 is TGTGCCAGCAAGTGGTCGCGGGAGAATGAGCAGTTCTTC. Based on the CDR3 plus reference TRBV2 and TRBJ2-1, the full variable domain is EPEVTQTPSHQVTQMGQEVILRCVPISNHLYFYWYRQILGQKVEFLVSFYNNEISEKSEIFDDQFSVERPDGSNFTLKIRSTKLEDSAMYFCASKWSRENEQFFGPGTRLTVL.

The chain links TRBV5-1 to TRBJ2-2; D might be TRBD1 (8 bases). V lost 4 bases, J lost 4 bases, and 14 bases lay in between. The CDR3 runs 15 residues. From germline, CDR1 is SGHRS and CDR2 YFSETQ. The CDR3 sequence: CASSPTGEGTGELFF. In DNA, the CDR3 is TGCGCCAGCAGCCCGACAGGGGAGGGCACCGGGGAGCTGTTTTTT. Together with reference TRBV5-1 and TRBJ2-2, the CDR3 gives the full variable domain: KAGVTQTPRYLIKTRGQQVTLSCSPISGHRSVSWYQQTPGQGLQFLFEYFSETQRNKGNFPGRFSGRQFSNSRSEMNVSTLELGDSALYLCASSPTGEGTGELFFGEGSRLTVL.